The 23 T cell receptor beta chains reported below all come from one sample, sequenced in a study of cytomegalovirus exposure and HLA in healthy donors. A multiplex PCR was run with 60 Vbeta primers and 13 Jbeta primers. TCRdb keeps only in-frame clones here, not all; method: immunoSEQ multiplex PCR. Of just over 80,000 clones listed, 78% are singletons. Sequenced input: PBMCs. The receptors stem from a man aged 18 to 30 in good health and CMV-seropositive.

The rearrangement joins TRBV4-1 to TRBJ2-2; no definite D call. The CDR3 is made up of 13 amino acids. Germline assignment: CDR1 MGHRA and CDR2 YSYEKL. V lost 0 bases, J lost 6 bases, and 5 bases lay in between. In nucleotides, the CDR3 is TGCGCCAGCAGCCAAGATAGTCCCGGGGAGCTGTTTTTT. Protein sequence: CASSQDSPGELFF.

In this sample, this clone turned up once. This rearrangement joins TRBV6-5 to TRBJ2-7, with 8 bases aligning to TRBD2. V shed 5 bases and J 3 bases; nucleotides not matched to a gene: 9. The CDR3 totals 15 residues. CDR1 and CDR2 from the germline V gene are MNHEY and SVGAGI. The CDR3 loop reads CASSTLPLAVYEQYF. The CDR3 region has the DNA TGTGCCAGCAGTACCCTTCCACTAGCGGTCTACGAGCAGTACTTC.

The chain joins TRBV9 to TRBJ1-4; D is possibly TRBD1 (5 bases). The germline V gene has CDR1 SGDLS and CDR2 YYNGEE. There are 16 residues in the CDR3. Trimming took off 5 bases at V and 0 bases at J, with 14 bases between the two ends. The DNA for the CDR3 is TGTGCCAGCAGTGCTGACAGCCCTGCAACTAATGAAAAACTGTTTTTT. It codes for CASSADSPATNEKLFF.

The chain recombines TRBV29-1 with TRBJ1-1; 10 bases map to TRBD1. V gave up 6 bases and J gave up 0 bases; unmatched junction bases: 10. CDR3 size: 16 residues. Germline CDR1 SQVTM, CDR2 ANQGSEA. The CDR3 bases are TGCAGCGTGAGGCTCCGGGACAGGGGAATGAACACTGAAGCTTTCTTT. This sequence encodes CSVRLRDRGMNTEAFF.

This CDR3 reads CASSRGNTQYF. CDR3 sequence (DNA): TGTGCCAGCAGCCGGGGGAATACGCAGTATTTT. The rearrangement uses TRBV11-2 and TRBJ2-3, with D perhaps TRBD2 (6 bases). Germline values: CDR1 SGHAT, CDR2 FQNNGV. The CDR3 is 11 amino acids. V lost 5 bases and J lost 7, with 7 bases in between.

The gene calls are TRBV5-1 and TRBJ2-7; 10 bases fit TRBD2. Losses at the gene ends were 2 bases for V and 6 bases for J; bases not matched to a gene: 8. The CDR3 has 15 residues. The germline V gene encodes CDR1 SGHRS and CDR2 YFSETQ. CDR3 bases: TGCGCCAGCAGCTTTTCACCTAGCGGGAGAAGCGAGCAGTACTTC. Its protein is CASSFSPSGRSEQYF.

In its sample, this clone was seen a few times. V is TRBV6-5 and J is TRBJ1-2; D not resolved. This CDR3 has 12 amino acids. V was shortened by 6 bases and J by 8 bases, with 13 bases between the two germline ends. Germline CDR1 MNHEY, CDR2 SVGAGI. Written as DNA, the CDR3 is TGTGCCAGCAGGACCCCGAGGAGGGGCTACACCTTC. Protein: CASRTPRRGYTF.

V and J are TRBV6-1 and TRBJ2-1, with TRBD2 matching over 7 bases. The CDR3 sequence is 15 residues long. The V and J ends lost 6 bases and 7 bases, in that order; junction bases with no gene match: 12. Per the germline V gene, CDR1 is MNHNS and CDR2 is SASEGT. The CDR3 protein is CASRRGGFGLNEQFF. CDR3 coding DNA: TGTGCCAGCAGGAGGGGAGGGTTTGGCTTGAATGAGCAGTTCTTC.

V gene TRBV18 combines with J gene TRBJ2-1; TRBD2 is a possible D gene (6 bases). The germline gives CDR1 KGHSH, CDR2 LQKENI. The CDR3 is 17 residues long. Deletions cut 3 bases from V and 2 bases from J, with 17 bases between. CDR3 in amino acids: CASSPSSGTLTYNEQFF. The DNA of the CDR3 is TGTGCCAGCTCACCCTCCTCCGGGACTCTGACCTACAATGAGCAGTTCTTC.

This clone has more than one count but fewer than ten. The chain links TRBV4-2 to TRBJ2-1; TRBD2 aligns across 7 bases. This CDR3 region has 16 residues. Germline V CDR1 and CDR2: LGHNA, YNFKEQ. The trim removed 1 base at V and 0 bases at J, leaving 3 bases unmatched. The CDR3 loop reads CASSQGRGSSYNEQFF. DNA for the CDR3: TGTGCCAGCAGCCAAGGGCGCGGGAGCTCCTACAATGAGCAGTTCTTC.

The V and J genes are TRBV6-1 and TRBJ2-7; TRBD2 matches at 7 bases. The germline gives CDR1 MNHNS, CDR2 SASEGT. The trim removed 10 bases at V and 0 bases at J, leaving 12 bases unmatched. The length of the CDR3 is 15 residues. Written as DNA, the CDR3 is TGTGCCACTGAATGGACGGGGGGTTACTCCTACGAGCAGTACTTC. It codes for CATEWTGGYSYEQYF.

The V and J genes are TRBV7-9 and TRBJ2-6; D is perhaps TRBD2 (6 bases). Germline V lookup: CDR1 SEHNR, CDR2 FQNEAQ (reference sequence). V lost 3 bases and J lost 4, with 10 bases in between. The CDR3 contains 15 residues. CDR3 in DNA: TGTGCCAGCAGCTTTCGGGAGAGAGGGGCCAACGTCCTGACTTTC. Its protein is CASSFRERGANVLTF.

This clone was counted between two and nine times. The chain links TRBV6-1 to TRBJ2-1; D uncertain. Per the germline V gene, CDR1 is MNHNS and CDR2 is SASEGT. The length of the CDR3 is 11 residues. Trimming removed 7 bases at V and 9 bases at J, with 10 bases between. The CDR3 DNA reads as TGTGCCAGCAATACAGTCCGTGAGCAGTTCTTC. Translated: CASNTVREQFF.

The DNA for the CDR3 is TGCGCCAGCAGTCGTACAGGGGGCGCAGAAGGCTACACCTTC. This sequence encodes CASSRTGGAEGYTF. The chain employs TRBV4-1 and TRBJ1-2; TRBD1 matches 9 bases. Germline loops: CDR1 MGHRA, CDR2 YSYEKL. V shed 6 bases and J 8 bases; nucleotides not matched to a gene: 10. The CDR3 totals 14 residues.

This sequence joins TRBV6-5 and TRBJ2-5; no reliable D call. Between the trimmed V and J ends, which lost 6 bases and 5 bases, there was a span of 10 bases. This CDR3 comprises 12 residues. Germline lookup yields CDR1 MNHEY and CDR2 SVGAGI. The CDR3 nucleotides read TGTGCCAGCAGGCACAAGAGGGAGACCCAGTACTTC. Translated: CASRHKRETQYF.

The chain employs TRBV4-1 and TRBJ1-5, with 9 bases aligning to TRBD1. CDR3 length: 16 residues. After removal of 0 bases from V and 6 bases from J, the junction contained 6 bases not matched to a gene. CDR1 is MGHRA, CDR2 YSYEKL, per germline. The CDR3 loop reads CASSQDGDRVPQPQHF. CDR3 in DNA: TGCGCCAGCAGCCAAGATGGGGACAGGGTTCCTCAGCCCCAGCATTTT.

V usage is TRBV11-3 and J usage is TRBJ2-1; D ambiguous. V dropped 4 bases and J dropped 1 base, with 5 bases sitting between them. Per the germline V gene, CDR1 is SGHNT and CDR2 is YENEEA. The CDR3 consists of 13 residues. CDR3: CASSSASYNEQFF. CDR3 DNA sequence: TGTGCCAGCAGCTCCGCGTCCTACAATGAGCAGTTCTTC.

The rearrangement links TRBV4-1 to TRBJ1-1; TRBD1 matches at 7 bases. The CDR3 is 14 residues long. Trimming cost V 2 bases and J 5 bases; bases outside gene matches: 5. Germline V CDR1 and CDR2: MGHRA, YSYEKL. The CDR3 DNA follows: TGCGCCAGCAGCCAACGACAGGGTTTTACTGAAGCTTTCTTT. It codes for CASSQRQGFTEAFF.

The rearrangement links TRBV19 to TRBJ1-5; 9 bases fit TRBD1. Germline trimming cut 8 bases from V and 0 bases from J; bases unmatched to any gene: 17. Germline-derived CDR1 and CDR2 are LNHDA and SQIVND (reference sequence). CDR3 length equals 19 residues. The CDR3 protein is CASGAVIGQGRNSNQPQHF. The CDR3 DNA reads TGTGCCAGTGGAGCGGTAATCGGACAGGGGAGAAATAGCAATCAGCCCCAGCATTTT.

This chain joins TRBV20-1 and TRBJ1-1; D is unresolved. Between the trimmed V and J ends, which lost 2 bases and 7 bases, there was a span of 5 bases. The CDR3 length is 10 residues. Germline CDR1 reads DFQATT; CDR2 reads SNEGSKA (reference sequence). The CDR3 loop reads CSARQVEAFF. The CDR3 region has the DNA TGCAGTGCTAGACAGGTTGAAGCTTTCTTT.

The chain employs TRBV28 and TRBJ1-1; 11 bases are shared with TRBD1. The ends lost 3 bases at V and 4 bases at J; junction bases unmatched: 19. The CDR3 runs to 20 residues. The germline V gene has CDR1 MDHEN and CDR2 SYDVKM. The CDR3, as DNA: TGTGCCAGCAGTTTTAGAGGGACAGGGGGAAGAGGGGTGCCCGCCACTGAAGCTTTCTTT. Amino acid sequence: CASSFRGTGGRGVPATEAFF.

V and J are TRBV19 and TRBJ2-3; TRBD2 agrees at 7 bases. Germline V gives CDR1 LNHDA, CDR2 SQIVND (reference sequence). J lost 4 bases, V lost 7 bases, and 8 bases had no gene match. This CDR3 comprises 14 residues. The CDR3 region has the DNA TGTGCCAGTAAAATGGGCGGGAGCGCAGATACGCAGTATTTT. Translated: CASKMGGSADTQYF. Combining the CDR3 with reference TRBV19 and TRBJ2-3 gives the whole variable domain DGGITQSPKYLFRKEGQNVTLSCEQNLNHDAMYWYRQDPGQGLRLIYYSQIVNDFQKGDIAEGYSVSREKKESFPLTVTSAQKNPTAFYLCASKMGGSADTQYFGPGTRLTVL.

V gene TRBV20-1 combines with J gene TRBJ2-4; 7 nucleotides line up with TRBD1. The CDR3 is made up of 11 amino acids. Per germline, CDR1 DFQATT and CDR2 SNEGSKA (reference sequence). V dropped 6 bases and J dropped 13; count of bases not matched to a gene: 9. Here the CDR3 reads CSAWDRLNQYF. For the CDR3, the DNA is TGCAGTGCCTGGGACAGATTGAACCAGTACTTC.